This T cell receptor (beta chain) comes out of a study of T cell responses to AZD1222 COVID-19 vaccine. Overall study results and limits: Repertoire sampling was restricted to post-peak T cell response timepoints. Dominant CD4 TCR responses targeted spike regions 160-218 and 743-854. It should be noted that donors were predominantly white British and more often female, and clonal diversity was possibly underestimated.

Data came from immunoSEQ multiplex PCR; TCRdb stores just in-frame clones and leaves some out. The sample shows about 130,000 clones, 88% of them seen only once. As for this clone: Its target is unknown.

The germline gives CDR1 GTSNPN, CDR2 SVGIG (reference sequence). This CDR3 comprises 18 residues. V trimming: 2 bases; J trimming: 0 bases; junction bases outside the gene matches: 6. Specimen: peripheral blood, collected on day 0 of MenACWY control vaccination. This sequence originates from an adult in good health. The chain uses TRBV30 and TRBJ2-6; 11 bases match TRBD2. CDR3 loop: CAWSFLLAGASGANVLTF. The CDR3 DNA is TGTGCCTGGAGTTTTCTACTAGCGGGGGCCTCTGGGGCCAACGTCCTGACTTTC.